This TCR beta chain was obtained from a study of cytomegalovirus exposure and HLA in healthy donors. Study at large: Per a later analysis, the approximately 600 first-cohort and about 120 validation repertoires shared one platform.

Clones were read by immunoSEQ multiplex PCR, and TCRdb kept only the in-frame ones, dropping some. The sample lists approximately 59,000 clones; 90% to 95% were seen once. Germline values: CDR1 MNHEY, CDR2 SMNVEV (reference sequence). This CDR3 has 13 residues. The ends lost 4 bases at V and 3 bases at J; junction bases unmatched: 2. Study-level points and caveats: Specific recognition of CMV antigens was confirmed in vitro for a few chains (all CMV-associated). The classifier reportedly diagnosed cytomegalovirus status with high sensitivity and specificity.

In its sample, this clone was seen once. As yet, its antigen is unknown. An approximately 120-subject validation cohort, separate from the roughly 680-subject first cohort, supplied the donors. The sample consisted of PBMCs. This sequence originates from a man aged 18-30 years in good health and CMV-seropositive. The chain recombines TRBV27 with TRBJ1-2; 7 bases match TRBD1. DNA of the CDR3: TGTGCCAGCAGTTATGACAGGGACTATGGCTACACCTTC. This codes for CASSYDRDYGYTF.